Detailed here is one TCR beta chain. The antigen is not known. The CDR3 spans 18 residues. V was pared by 5 bases and J by 2 bases, with 17 bases of the junction left unmatched. Germline V CDR1 and CDR2: MNHEY, SMNVEV (reference sequence). The data derive from a study of naive and memory T cell subsets. CD8 T cells were positively selected from what remained after CD4 positive selection. The beta constant-region primer was an equimolar mix of two oligonucleotides covering TRBC1 and TRBC2. TCRdb re-derived calls from the UMI-ligation and nested PCR reads in MiXCR, one entry per CDR3 protein. The sample lists approximately 82,000 distinct CDR3 sequences; approximately 6.5% were seen once. Findings of the study overall: No ground truth validated the naive and memory repertoire findings. Naive and memory subsets had different power law exponents for TCR abundance. Activation and differentiation may alter RNA-based TCR counts.

The receptor was isolated from a human donor in good health. Sequenced material: central memory CD4+ T cells from blood. The chain has TRBV27 and TRBJ2-5; 7 bases are shared with TRBD1. As DNA, the CDR3 is TGTGCCAGCAGTGGTAGGGGGCGATCAAGCGGAGGTCAAGAGACCCAGTACTTC. Its protein is CASSGRGRSSGGQETQYF.